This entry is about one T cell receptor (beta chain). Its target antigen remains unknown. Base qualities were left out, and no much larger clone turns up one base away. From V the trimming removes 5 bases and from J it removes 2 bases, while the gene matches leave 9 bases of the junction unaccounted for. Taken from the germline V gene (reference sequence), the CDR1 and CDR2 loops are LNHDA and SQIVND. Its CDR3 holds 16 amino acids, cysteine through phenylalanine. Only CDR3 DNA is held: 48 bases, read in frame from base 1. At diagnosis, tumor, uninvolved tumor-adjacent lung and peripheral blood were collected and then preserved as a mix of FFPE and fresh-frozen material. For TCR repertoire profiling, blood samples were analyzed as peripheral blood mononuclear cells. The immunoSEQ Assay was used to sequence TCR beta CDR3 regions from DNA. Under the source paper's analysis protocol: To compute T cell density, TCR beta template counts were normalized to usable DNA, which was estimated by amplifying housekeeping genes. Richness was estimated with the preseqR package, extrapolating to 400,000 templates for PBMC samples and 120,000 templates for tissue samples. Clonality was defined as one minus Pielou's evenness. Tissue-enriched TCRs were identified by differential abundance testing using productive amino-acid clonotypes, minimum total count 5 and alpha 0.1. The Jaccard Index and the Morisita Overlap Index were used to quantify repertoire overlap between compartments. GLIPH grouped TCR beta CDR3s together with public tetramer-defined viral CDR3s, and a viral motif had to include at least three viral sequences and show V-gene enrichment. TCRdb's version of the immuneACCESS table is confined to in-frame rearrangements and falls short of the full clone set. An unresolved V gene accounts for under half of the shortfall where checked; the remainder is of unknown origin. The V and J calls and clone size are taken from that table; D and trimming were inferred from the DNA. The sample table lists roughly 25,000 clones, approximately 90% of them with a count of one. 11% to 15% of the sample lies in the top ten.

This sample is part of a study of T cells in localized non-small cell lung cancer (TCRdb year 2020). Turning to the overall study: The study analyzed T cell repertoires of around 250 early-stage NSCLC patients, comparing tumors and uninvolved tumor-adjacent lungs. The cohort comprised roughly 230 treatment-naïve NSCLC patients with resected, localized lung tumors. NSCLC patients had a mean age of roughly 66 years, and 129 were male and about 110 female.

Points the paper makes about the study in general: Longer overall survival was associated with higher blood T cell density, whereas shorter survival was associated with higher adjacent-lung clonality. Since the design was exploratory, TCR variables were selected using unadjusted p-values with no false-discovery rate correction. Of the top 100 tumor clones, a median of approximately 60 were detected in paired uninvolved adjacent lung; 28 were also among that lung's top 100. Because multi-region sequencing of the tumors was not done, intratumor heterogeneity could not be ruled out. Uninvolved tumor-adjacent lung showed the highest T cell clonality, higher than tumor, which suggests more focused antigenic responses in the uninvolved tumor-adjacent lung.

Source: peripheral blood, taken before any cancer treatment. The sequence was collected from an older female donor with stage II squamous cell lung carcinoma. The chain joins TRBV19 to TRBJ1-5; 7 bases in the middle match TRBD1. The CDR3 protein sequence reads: CASSPRFTGGNQPQHF. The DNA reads TGTGCCAGTAGTCCACGATTCACAGGGGGCAATCAGCCCCAGCATTTT. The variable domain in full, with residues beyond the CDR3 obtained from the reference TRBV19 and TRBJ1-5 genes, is DGGITQSPKYLFRKEGQNVTLSCEQNLNHDAMYWYRQDPGQGLRLIYYSQIVNDFQKGDIAEGYSVSREKKESFPLTVTSAQKNPTAFYLCASSPRFTGGNQPQHFGDGTRLSIL.